This TCR beta chain emerged from a study of blood T cell repertoires in COVID-19. The CDR3 consists of 16 residues. V lost 1 base to trimming and J lost 4 bases; unmatched junction nucleotides: 4. CDR1 LNHNV and CDR2 YYDKDF come from the germline V gene (reference sequence). Original data processing: Using reference gene primer amplification, nucleated cell counts were estimated. Assay used: immunoSEQ multiplex PCR; TCRdb lists only in-frame clones, some missing. Clonal size and the V and J genes are those of that table, whereas D and trimming came from the DNA. The sample has 97,000 or so clones; around 81% are singletons.

The J gene is TRBJ1-1, the V gene TRBV15; 12 bases are shared with TRBD1. The sequencing input was peripheral blood. This clonotype originated in a man aged 55-75 years with acute or convalescent COVID-19. CDR3 bases: TGTGCCACCAGCAGAGGGGACAGGGGGCGGGTCACTGAAGCTTTCTTT. As protein: CATSRGDRGRVTEAFF.